The 9 T cell receptor beta chains in this list originate from one sample, sequenced in a study of cytomegalovirus exposure and HLA in healthy donors. Libraries were prepared by immunoSEQ multiplex PCR; TCRdb keeps only in-frame clonotypes and omits some of them. Seen here are 150,000 to 200,000 clones, over 80% observed once, and the top ten hold 2% to 2.5%. Sample: PBMCs. These receptor sequences come from a young man in good health and CMV-seropositive.

V gene TRBV9 combines with J gene TRBJ2-3; 7 nucleotides align to TRBD2. The CDR3 totals 13 residues. Germline V gives CDR1 SGDLS, CDR2 YYNGEE. The ends lost 1 base at V and 5 bases at J; junction bases unmatched: 1. CDR3 DNA: TGTGCCAGCAGCGTAACTAGCGAAGATACGCAGTATTTT. Its translation: CASSVTSEDTQYF. The full variable domain, its missing parts supplied by reference TRBV9 and TRBJ2-3, is DSGVTQTPKHLITATGQRVTLRCSPRSGDLSVYWYQQSLDQGLQFLIQYYNGEERAKGNILERFSAQQFPDLHSELNLSSLELGDSALYFCASSVTSEDTQYFGPGTRLTVL.

The chain couples TRBV9 to TRBJ2-7, with a weak D call TRBD2 (5 bases). V lost 6 bases and J lost 4, with 14 bases in between. Germline CDR1 is SGDLS and CDR2 is YYNGEE. This CDR3 spans 13 amino acids. The CDR3 DNA reads TGTGCCAGCACGGCACCGGGAAAGTACGAGCAGTACTTC. It translates to CASTAPGKYEQYF.

V gene TRBV20-1 combines with J gene TRBJ1-1; no clear D gene. The V gene lost 1 base and the J gene lost 3 bases, with 3 bases spanning the gap. CDR3 length: 11 amino acids. Germline values: CDR1 DFQATT, CDR2 SNEGSKA (reference sequence). For the CDR3, the DNA is TGCAGTGCTAGAGCGTACACTGAAGCTTTCTTT. This gives the protein CSARAYTEAFF.

The chain uses TRBV18 and TRBJ1-1, with D unclear. The CDR3 contains 12 residues. Trimming pared 3 bases from V and 11 bases from J, leaving 13 bases between. Germline lookup yields CDR1 KGHSH and CDR2 LQKENI. CDR3 DNA sequence: TGTGCCAGCTCACCCCTGCCAGGTGATGCTTTCTTT. Amino acid sequence: CASSPLPGDAFF.

The chain recombines TRBV4-1 with TRBJ1-1, with no clear D. The V end lost 1 base, the J end lost 5 bases, and 11 bases lay between the germline ends. Per the germline V gene, CDR1 is MGHRA and CDR2 is YSYEKL. This CDR3 is 14 amino acids long. Written as DNA, the CDR3 is TGCGCCAGCAGCCAAGCGCCTGAGGGAACTGAAGCTTTCTTT. It yields the protein CASSQAPEGTEAFF.

J is TRBJ2-5 and V is TRBV5-1, with D possibly TRBD2 on 6 matching bases. From germline, CDR1 is SGHRS and CDR2 YFSETQ. The length of the CDR3 is 12 residues. The V and J ends lost 5 bases and 5 bases respectively, with 10 bases between them. CDR3 residues: CASRPGRETQYF. CDR3 nucleotides: TGCGCCAGCAGGCCAGGGAGGGAGACCCAGTACTTC.

The J gene is TRBJ2-7, the V gene TRBV10-3, with TRBD2 matching over 8 bases. The trim removed 11 bases at V and 3 bases at J, leaving 12 bases unmatched. Germline lookup yields CDR1 ENHRY and CDR2 SYGVKD. The CDR3 extends over 14 amino acids. Written as DNA, the CDR3 is TGTGCCTCTCAGGGACCCGGGGGGGACTACGAGCAGTACTTC. It translates to CASQGPGGDYEQYF.

The chain is built from TRBV4-1 and TRBJ1-2; 7 nucleotides agree with TRBD1. V shed 3 bases and J 11 bases; nucleotides not matched to a gene: 3. Per germline, CDR1 MGHRA and CDR2 YSYEKL. This CDR3 is built from 11 residues. The chain's CDR3 is CASSQTGFYTF. In DNA form, the CDR3 reads TGCGCCAGCAGCCAGACAGGGTTTTACACCTTC.

A single count supports this clone. The gene calls are TRBV14 and TRBJ2-2, with 11 bases that match TRBD2. The germline V gene encodes CDR1 SGHDN and CDR2 FVKESK. This CDR3 contains 18 residues. Unmatched junction bases numbered 10, after V lost 4 bases and J lost 3 bases. In DNA, the CDR3 is TGTGCCAGCAGCCCCTACAGGGCTAGCGGGGGGCACACCGGGGAGCTGTTTTTT. Amino acids: CASSPYRASGGHTGELFF. The whole variable domain, filled in from reference TRBV14 and TRBJ2-2, reads EAGVTQFPSHSVIEKGQTVTLRCDPISGHDNLYWYRRVMGKEIKFLLHFVKESKQDESGMPNNRFLAERTGGTYSTLKVQPAELEDSGVYFCASSPYRASGGHTGELFFGEGSRLTVL.